This T cell receptor (beta chain) is from a study of OX40 agonist ivuxolimab in advanced cancers. Study information: Past anti-PD-1, anti-PD-L1 or anti-CTLA-4 therapy was accepted, and 40% to 50% had received some.

The germline CDR1 and CDR2 sequences are MGHRA and YSYEKL. This CDR3 spans 16 amino acids. V lost 0 bases to trimming and J lost 0 bases, with 8 bases between them. Using immunoSEQ multiplex PCR, the repertoire was profiled, and TCRdb retains in-frame clones only, with some absent. Among 50,000 to 55,000 clones listed, around 89% were seen once. The clonotype was recovered from an adult with an advanced solid tumor such as melanoma, head and neck, liver or kidney cancer. This material consisted of CD4+ or CD8+ T cells sorted from blood, taken in a trial of the OX40 agonist ivuxolimab. The J gene is TRBJ1-4, the V gene TRBV4-1; D gene unclear. The CDR3 coding sequence is TGCGCCAGCAGCCAAGATTACCCACCAACTAATGAAAAACTGTTTTTT. Translating gives CASSQDYPPTNEKLFF.